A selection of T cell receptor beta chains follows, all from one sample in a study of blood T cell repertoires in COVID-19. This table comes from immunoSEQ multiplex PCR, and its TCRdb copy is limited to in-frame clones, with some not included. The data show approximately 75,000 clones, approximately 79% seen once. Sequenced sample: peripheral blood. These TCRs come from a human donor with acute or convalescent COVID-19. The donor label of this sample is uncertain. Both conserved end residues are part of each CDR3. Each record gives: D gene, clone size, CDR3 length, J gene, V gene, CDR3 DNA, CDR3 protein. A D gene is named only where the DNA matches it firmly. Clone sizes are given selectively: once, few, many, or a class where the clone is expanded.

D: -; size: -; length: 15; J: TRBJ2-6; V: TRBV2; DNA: TGTGCCAGCAGTGCTCAGGGGATTGGGGCCAACGTCCTGACTTTC; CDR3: CASSAQGIGANVLTF
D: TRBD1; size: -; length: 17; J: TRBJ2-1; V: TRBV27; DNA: TGTGCCAGCAGACTTAACCCTGGACAGGGTCCCTACAATGAGCAGTTCTTC; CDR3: CASRLNPGQGPYNEQFF
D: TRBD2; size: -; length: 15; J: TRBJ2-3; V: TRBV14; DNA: TGTGCCAGCAGAGGACTAGCGGGGACCCCAGATACGCAGTATTTT; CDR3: CASRGLAGTPDTQYF
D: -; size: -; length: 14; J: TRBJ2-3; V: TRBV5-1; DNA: TGCGCCAGCAGCTTGGGCCAGGCCACAGATACGCAGTATTTT; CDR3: CASSLGQATDTQYF
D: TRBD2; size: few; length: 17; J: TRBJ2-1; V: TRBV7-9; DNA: TGTGCCAGCAGCCCACCGGGACTAGCGGGAAGGTACAATGAGCAGTTCTTC; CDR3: CASSPPGLAGRYNEQFF
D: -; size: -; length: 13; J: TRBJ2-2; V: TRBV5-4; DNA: TGTGCCAGCAGCTTCTGGGGGGTCGGCGAGCTGTTTTTT; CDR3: CASSFWGVGELFF
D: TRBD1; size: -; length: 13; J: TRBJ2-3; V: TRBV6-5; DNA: TGTGCCAGCAGATTCGGGACAGCCGATACGCAGTATTTT; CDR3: CASRFGTADTQYF
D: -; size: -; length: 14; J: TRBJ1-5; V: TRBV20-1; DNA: TGCAGTGCTAGTCAGCAGGGCGGCAATCAGCCCCAGCATTTT; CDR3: CSASQQGGNQPQHF
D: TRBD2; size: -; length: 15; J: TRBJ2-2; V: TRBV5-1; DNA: TGCGCCAGCAGACCTAGCGGAACGAACACCGGGGAGCTGTTTTTT; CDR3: CASRPSGTNTGELFF
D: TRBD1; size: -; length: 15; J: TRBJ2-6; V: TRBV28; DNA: TGTGCCAGCACTACAACAGGGGCTGGGGCCAACGTCCTGACTTTC; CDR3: CASTTTGAGANVLTF
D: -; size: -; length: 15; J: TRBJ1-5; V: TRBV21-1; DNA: TGTGCCAGCAGCAAAGGAAGGGGTCAAGAGGAGCCCCAGCATTTT; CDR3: CASSKGRGQEEPQHF
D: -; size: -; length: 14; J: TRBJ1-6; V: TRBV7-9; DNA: TGTGCCAGCAGTTACAGGGCCTTGGGTTCACCCCTCCACTTT; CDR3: CASSYRALGSPLHF
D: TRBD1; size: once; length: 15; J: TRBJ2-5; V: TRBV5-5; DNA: TGTGCCAGCAGCTTCCAAGGGGGCTCTGCAGAGACCCAGTACTTC; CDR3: CASSFQGGSAETQYF
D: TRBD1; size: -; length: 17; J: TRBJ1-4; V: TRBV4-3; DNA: TGCGCCAGCAGGGACAGGGGAGCCCATGCAACTAATGAAAAACTGTTTTTT; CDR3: CASRDRGAHATNEKLFF
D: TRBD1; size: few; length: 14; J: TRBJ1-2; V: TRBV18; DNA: TGTGCCAGCTCACCACCTGGGACAGCGTATGGCTACACCTTC; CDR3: CASSPPGTAYGYTF
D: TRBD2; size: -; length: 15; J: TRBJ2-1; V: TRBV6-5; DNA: TGTGCCAGCACTAGACTAGCGGGGGGGTACAATGAGCAGTTCTTC; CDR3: CASTRLAGGYNEQFF
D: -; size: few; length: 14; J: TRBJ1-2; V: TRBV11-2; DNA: TGTGCCAACCCGAGAGAGCTCCCGAGCTATGGCTACACCTTC; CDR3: CANPRELPSYGYTF
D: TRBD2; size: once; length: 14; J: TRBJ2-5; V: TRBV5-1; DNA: TGCGCCAGCAGCTTGGTTCAGGGAGGGGAGACCCAGTACTTC; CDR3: CASSLVQGGETQYF
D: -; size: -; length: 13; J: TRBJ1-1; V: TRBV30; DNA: TGTGCCTGGACCGCAGGAGGGCCCACTGAAGCTTTCTTT; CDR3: CAWTAGGPTEAFF
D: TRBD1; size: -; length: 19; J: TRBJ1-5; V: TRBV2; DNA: TGTGCCAGCAGTGGGACCGGGACAGGGGGAACATGGGGGAATCAGCCCCAGCATTTT; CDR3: CASSGTGTGGTWGNQPQHF
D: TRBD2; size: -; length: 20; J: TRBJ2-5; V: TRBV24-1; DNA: TGTGCCACCAGTGGCCCCTTCGCGGGGGGGCGGGGGGCCAACCAAGAGACCCAGTACTTC; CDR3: CATSGPFAGGRGANQETQYF
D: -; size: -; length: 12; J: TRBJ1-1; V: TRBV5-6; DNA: TGTGCCAGCAGCTGGGGAGTTTCGGAAGCTTTCTTT; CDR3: CASSWGVSEAFF
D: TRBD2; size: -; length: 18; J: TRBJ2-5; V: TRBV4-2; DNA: TGTGCCAGCAGCCACGGACTAGCGGGGGGGCCGGGGGGTGAGACCCAGTACTTC; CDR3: CASSHGLAGGPGGETQYF
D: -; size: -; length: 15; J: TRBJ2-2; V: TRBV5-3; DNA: TGTGCCAGAAGCTTGAAGCGCCCGAACACCGGGGAGCTGTTTTTT; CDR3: CARSLKRPNTGELFF
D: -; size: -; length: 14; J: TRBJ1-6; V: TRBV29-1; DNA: TGCAGCGTAACATTCGGGGTTTTCGGTTCACCCCTCCACTTT; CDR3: CSVTFGVFGSPLHF
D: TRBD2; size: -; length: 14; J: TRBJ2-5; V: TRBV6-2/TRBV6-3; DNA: TGTGCCAGCACCCCTAGCGGGGGGGTGGAGACCCAGTACTTC; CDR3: CASTPSGGVETQYF
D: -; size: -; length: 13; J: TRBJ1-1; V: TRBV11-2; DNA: TGTGCCAGCAGTCTACAGGCGAACACTGAAGCTTTCTTT; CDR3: CASSLQANTEAFF
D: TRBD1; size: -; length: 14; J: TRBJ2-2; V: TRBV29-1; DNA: TGCAGCGTTTGGGACAGTCTAAGCACCGGGGAGCTGTTTTTT; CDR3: CSVWDSLSTGELFF
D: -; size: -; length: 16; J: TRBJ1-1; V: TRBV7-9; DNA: TGTGCCAGCAGCCCGGAGGAAAGGGATCGGAACACTGAAGCTTTCTTT; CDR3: CASSPEERDRNTEAFF
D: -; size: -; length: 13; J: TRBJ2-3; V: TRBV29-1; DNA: TGCAGCCTTGTAGCCGGGGGAACAGATACGCAGTATTTT; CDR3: CSLVAGGTDTQYF
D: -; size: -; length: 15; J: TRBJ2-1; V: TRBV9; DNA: TGTGCCAGCAGCGTAGCGGGAGTCGGCTACAATGAGCAGTTCTTC; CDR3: CASSVAGVGYNEQFF
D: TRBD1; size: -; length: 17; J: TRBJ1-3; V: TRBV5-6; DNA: TGTGCCAGCAGCTTGGCCGGACAGGGGGCCTCTGGAAACACCATATATTTT; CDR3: CASSLAGQGASGNTIYF
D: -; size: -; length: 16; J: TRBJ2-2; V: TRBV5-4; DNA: TGTGCCAGCAGCTTGGGGACTGGCAGATACCCCGGGGAGCTGTTTTTT; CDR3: CASSLGTGRYPGELFF
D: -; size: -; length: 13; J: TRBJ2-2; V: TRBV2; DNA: TGTGCCAGCGGGGGGGCCAGGACCGGGGAGCTGTTTTTT; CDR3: CASGGARTGELFF
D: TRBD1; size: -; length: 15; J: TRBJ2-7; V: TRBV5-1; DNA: TGCGCCAGCACCCCGGGGACAGCGGTCCCCTACGAGCAGTACTTC; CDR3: CASTPGTAVPYEQYF
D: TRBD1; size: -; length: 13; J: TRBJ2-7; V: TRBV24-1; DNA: TGTGCCACCAGCCAGGGGGCCAACTACGAGCAGTACTTC; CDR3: CATSQGANYEQYF
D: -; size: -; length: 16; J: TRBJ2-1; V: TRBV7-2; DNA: TGTGCCAGCAGCCCGAGCGGAGCCCAAGCCTACAATGAGCAGTTCTTC; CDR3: CASSPSGAQAYNEQFF
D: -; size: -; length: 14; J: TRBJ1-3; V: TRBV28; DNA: TGTGCCAGCAAGGACAGACTAGCCTTAAACACCATATATTTT; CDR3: CASKDRLALNTIYF
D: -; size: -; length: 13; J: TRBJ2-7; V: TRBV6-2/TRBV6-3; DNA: TGTGCCAGCAGTTACTCGACCAGGGCTGAGCAGTACTTC; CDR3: CASSYSTRAEQYF
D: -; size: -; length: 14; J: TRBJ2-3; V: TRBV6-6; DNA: TGTGCCAGCTCTCGGGACTTGGAGACAGATACGCAGTATTTT; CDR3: CASSRDLETDTQYF
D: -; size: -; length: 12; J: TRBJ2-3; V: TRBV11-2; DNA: TGTGCCAGCAGTCAGGGGACAGATACGCAGTATTTT; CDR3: CASSQGTDTQYF
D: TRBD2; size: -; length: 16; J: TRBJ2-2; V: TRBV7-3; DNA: TGTGCCAGCAGCTCGACTAGCGACCGGAACACCGGGGAGCTGTTTTTT; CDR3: CASSSTSDRNTGELFF
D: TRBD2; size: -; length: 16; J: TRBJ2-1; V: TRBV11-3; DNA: TGTGCCAGCAGCCCCTCCCTAGCGGGGGGCTACAATGAGCAGTTCTTC; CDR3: CASSPSLAGGYNEQFF
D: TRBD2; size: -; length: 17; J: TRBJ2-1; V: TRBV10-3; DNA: TGTGCCATCAGTGACCCGACTAGCGGGAGTGGGTCCAATGAGCAGTTCTTC; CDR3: CAISDPTSGSGSNEQFF
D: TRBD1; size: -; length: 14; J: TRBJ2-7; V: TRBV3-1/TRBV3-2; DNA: TGTGCCAGCAGCCCGCGGACAGGGGGGATCGAGCAGTACTTC; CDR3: CASSPRTGGIEQYF
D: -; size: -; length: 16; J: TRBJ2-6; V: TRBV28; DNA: TGTGCCAGCAGTTTATCCCCCGGGAATGGGGCCAACGTCCTGACTTTC; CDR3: CASSLSPGNGANVLTF
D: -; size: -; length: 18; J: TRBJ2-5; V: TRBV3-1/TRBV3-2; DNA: TGTGCCAGCAGCCAAGAAAGAAGGTGGCAGGGCCTAAGAGAGACCCAGTACTTC; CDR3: CASSQERRWQGLRETQYF
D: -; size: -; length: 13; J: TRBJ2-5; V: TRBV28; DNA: TGTGCCAGCGCCGTAACTGGGAGAGAGACCCAGTACTTC; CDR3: CASAVTGRETQYF